Presented here are 8 T cell receptor beta chains from one specimen sequenced in a study of Ad26.COV2.S vaccination and SARS-CoV-2 variants. Using immunoSEQ multiplex PCR, the repertoire was profiled, and TCRdb retains in-frame clones only, with some absent. This sample has 330,000 or so clones, with almost 90% found just once. Sample treatment: 15 to 20 received Ad26.COV2.S at low or high dose, single or two shots; several received placebo; per-sample allocation not given. Day 63 after the first injection of vaccine or placebo was the sampling time. The sequencing used peripheral blood, collected in a trial of Ad26.COV2.S vaccine versus placebo. Source of these receptors: a person between 18 and 59 years old who received the Ad26.COV2.S COVID-19 vaccine or a placebo.

This chain joins TRBV6-5 and TRBJ2-1, with D perhaps TRBD2 (5 bases). Germline-derived CDR1 and CDR2 are MNHEY and SVGAGI. Trimming took off 6 bases at V and 6 bases at J, with 12 bases between the two ends. The CDR3 runs 13 residues. The CDR3 is CASSPLEGNEQFF. The CDR3 DNA reads TGTGCCAGCAGCCCACTAGAGGGCAATGAGCAGTTCTTC.

The chain uses TRBV27 and TRBJ1-2; TRBD1 might be the D (5 bases). Trimming stripped 6 bases from V and 6 bases from J, with 20 bases between. CDR3 length: 15 residues. The germline V gene encodes CDR1 MNHEY and CDR2 SMNVEV (reference sequence). The CDR3 reads CASSLVGEGSDGYTF. The CDR3 bases are TGTGCCAGCAGCTTGGTAGGGGAGGGTTCAGATGGCTACACCTTC.

As regards this clone: Distinct nucleotide sequences in the sample also encode this CDR3. V gene TRBV6-6 combines with J gene TRBJ1-2; TRBD1 might be the D (5 bases). V was pared by 2 bases and J by 8 bases, with 6 bases between. Germline loops: CDR1 MNHNY, CDR2 SVGAGI (reference sequence). The CDR3 spans 11 residues. DNA for the CDR3: TGTGCCAGCAGTTACCGGGGCGGCTACACCTTC. It translates to CASSYRGGYTF.

J is TRBJ2-2 and V is TRBV24-1, with 7 bases that match TRBD1. With V trimmed by 4 bases and J by 4 bases, 8 bases remained unmatched. In germline, CDR1 is KGHDR, CDR2 SFDVKD. The CDR3 is made up of 16 amino acids. The CDR3, as DNA: TGTGCCACCAGTGAACCCAGACAGGGCGGCACCGGGGAGCTGTTTTTT. It specifies CATSEPRQGGTGELFF.

The CDR3 is CASRESGELFF. CDR3 nucleotide sequence: TGTGCCAGCCGAGAGTCCGGGGAGCTGTTTTTT. The chain joins TRBV27 to TRBJ2-2; D gene ambiguous. The V end lost 8 bases, the J end lost 6 bases, and 7 bases lay between the germline ends. The V gene's germline CDR1 is MNHEY and CDR2 SMNVEV (reference sequence). The length of the CDR3 is 11 residues.

The J gene is TRBJ1-2, the V gene TRBV11-2; D is unresolved. The length of the CDR3 is 16 residues. Trimming removed 5 bases at V and 8 bases at J, with 24 bases between. CDR1 SGHAT and CDR2 FQNNGV come from the germline V gene. The CDR3, as DNA: TGTGCCAGCAGCCCCGGACGGCGGGCAATTGGGAGGGGCTACACCTTC. It is translated as CASSPGRRAIGRGYTF.

This chain uses TRBV30 with TRBJ1-1; the D gene is possibly TRBD1 (6 bases). With 4 bases removed from V and 11 bases from J, the gap between germline ends came to 20 bases. The CDR3 totals 13 residues. The germline gives CDR1 GTSNPN, CDR2 SVGIG (reference sequence). This chain's CDR3 is CAWNHGDILGAFF. The DNA of the CDR3 is TGTGCCTGGAATCACGGGGACATTCTAGGGGCTTTCTTT.

The rearrangement joins TRBV5-1 to TRBJ2-5; D is possibly TRBD2 (6 bases). The germline CDR1 and CDR2 sequences are SGHRS and YFSETQ. Trimming took 4 bases from V and 2 from J, leaving 12 bases between them. The CDR3 has 14 amino acids. CDR3: CASSQASDQETQYF. The CDR3 nucleotides are TGCGCCAGCAGCCAAGCTAGCGATCAAGAGACCCAGTACTTC.